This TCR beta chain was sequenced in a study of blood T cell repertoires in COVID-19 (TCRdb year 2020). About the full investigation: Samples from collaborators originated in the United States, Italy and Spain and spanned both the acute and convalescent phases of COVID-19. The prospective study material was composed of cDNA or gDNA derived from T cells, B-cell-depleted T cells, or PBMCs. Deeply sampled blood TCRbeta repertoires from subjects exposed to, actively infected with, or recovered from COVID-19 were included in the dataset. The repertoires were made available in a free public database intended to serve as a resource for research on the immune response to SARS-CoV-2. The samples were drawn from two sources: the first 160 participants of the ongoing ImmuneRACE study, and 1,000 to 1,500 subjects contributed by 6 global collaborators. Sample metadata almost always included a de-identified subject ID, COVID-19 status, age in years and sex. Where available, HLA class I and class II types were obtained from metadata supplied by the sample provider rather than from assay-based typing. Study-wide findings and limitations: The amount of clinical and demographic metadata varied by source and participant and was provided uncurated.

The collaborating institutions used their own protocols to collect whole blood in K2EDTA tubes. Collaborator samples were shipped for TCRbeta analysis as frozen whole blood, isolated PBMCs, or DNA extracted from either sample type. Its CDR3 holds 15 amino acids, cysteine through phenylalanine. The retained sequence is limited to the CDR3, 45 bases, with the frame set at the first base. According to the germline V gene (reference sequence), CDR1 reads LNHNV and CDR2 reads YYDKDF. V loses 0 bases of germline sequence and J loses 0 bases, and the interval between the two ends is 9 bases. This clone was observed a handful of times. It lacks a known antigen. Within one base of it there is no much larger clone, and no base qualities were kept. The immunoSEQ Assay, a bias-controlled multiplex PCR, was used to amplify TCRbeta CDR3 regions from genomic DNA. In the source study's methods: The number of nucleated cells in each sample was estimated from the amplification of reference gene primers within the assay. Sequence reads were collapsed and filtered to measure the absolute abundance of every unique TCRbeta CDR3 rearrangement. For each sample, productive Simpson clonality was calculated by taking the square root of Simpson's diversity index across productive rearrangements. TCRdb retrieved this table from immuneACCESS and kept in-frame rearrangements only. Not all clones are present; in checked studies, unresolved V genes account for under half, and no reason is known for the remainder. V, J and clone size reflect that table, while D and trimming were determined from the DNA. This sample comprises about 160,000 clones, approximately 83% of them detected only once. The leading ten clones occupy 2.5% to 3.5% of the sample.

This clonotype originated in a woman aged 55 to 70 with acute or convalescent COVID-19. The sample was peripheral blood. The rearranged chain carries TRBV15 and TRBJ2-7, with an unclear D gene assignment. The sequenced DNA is TGTGCCACCAGCAGAGACACAGCAAGCTCCTACGAGCAGTACTTC. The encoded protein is CATSRDTASSYEQYF.